The present T cell receptor beta chain was sequenced within a study of blood T cell repertoires in COVID-19 (dated by TCRdb to about 2020). With respect to the entire study: The collaborator samples originated in the United States, Italy and Spain and spanned the acute and convalescent phases of COVID-19. The prospective study material was composed of cDNA or gDNA derived from T cells, B-cell-depleted T cells, or PBMCs. The dataset comprised deeply sampled blood TCRbeta repertoires from subjects exposed to, actively infected with, or recovered from COVID-19. The repertoires were released in a freely available public database intended as a resource for research on the immune response to SARS-CoV-2. Samples were obtained from the ongoing ImmuneRACE study (first 160 participants) and from 1,254 subjects provided by 6 global collaborators. The sample metadata nearly always contained a de-identified subject ID, COVID-19 status, age in years and sex. HLA class I and class II types, where available, came from metadata supplied by the sample provider rather than from assay-based typing. Overall results and qualifications from the work: Clinical and demographic metadata were provided uncurated, with the amount varying by source and participant.

On this clone: It lacks a known antigen. The input lacks base qualities; no much larger clone sits a single base away.

TCRbeta CDR3 regions were amplified from genomic DNA by means of the immunoSEQ Assay, a bias-controlled multiplex PCR. In the authors' own workflow: The number of nucleated cells in each sample was estimated by amplification of reference gene primers within the assay. To quantify the absolute abundance of each unique TCRbeta CDR3 rearrangement, sequence reads were collapsed and filtered. For each sample, productive Simpson clonality was calculated by taking the square root of Simpson's diversity index across productive rearrangements. TCRdb mirrors the immuneACCESS table, restricted to in-frame sequences. Some clones are absent from its copies; in checked studies, under half trace to an unresolved V gene, and the reason for the others is unknown. The DNA gave D and trimming, while V, J and clone size come from that table. For this sample the table gives roughly 97,000 clones, of which more than 75% were detected only once. Under 30% of the sample lies in the top ten.

The collaborating institutions used their own protocols to collect whole blood in K2EDTA tubes. For TCRbeta analysis, collaborators shipped samples in one of three forms: frozen whole blood, isolated PBMCs, or DNA extracted from either of those sample types. Sequences LGHDT (CDR1) and YNNKEL (CDR2) are obtained from the germline V gene (reference sequence). V trim: 0 bases; J trim: 6 bases; unmatched bases: 8. There are 16 amino acids in the CDR3, from cysteine to phenylalanine inclusive. Of the read, only the CDR3 DNA is kept; its 48 bases are in frame from base 1. This receptor was identified in a man aged 55 to 69 with acute or convalescent COVID-19. Material: peripheral blood. The V and J segments used are TRBV3-1 (or the pseudogene TRBV3-2) and TRBJ2-1; TRBD1 fits 7 bases in the junction. At the DNA level, the sequence is TGTGCCAGCAGCCAAGATATTCCAGGGGGTTTCAATGAGCAGTTCTTC. This is translated as CASSQDIPGGFNEQFF.